The present entry profiles one T cell receptor beta chain with its context. TCRdb's table, derived via immunoSEQ multiplex PCR, lists solely in-frame clones and lacks some. Counted here are about 150,000 clones, roughly nine tenths occurring once; the ten biggest clones make up approximately 0.7%. Between the trimmed V and J ends, which lost 3 bases and 2 bases, there was a span of 14 bases. Germline CDR1 and CDR2: SGHRS and YFSETQ. The CDR3 spans 15 residues. These data come from a study of control samples from healthy donors and cancer patients. Sequencing input: blood. The chain carries TRBV5-1 and TRBJ1-1; D remains unclear. This sequence was found in a woman in her 30s in good health. The CDR3 is CASSSWFGVNTEAFF. CDR3 sequence (DNA): TGCGCCAGCAGCTCGTGGTTCGGGGTAAACACTGAAGCTTTCTTT. The full variable domain, in which reference TRBV5-1 and TRBJ1-1 provide the parts outside the CDR3, is KAGVTQTPRYLIKTRGQQVTLSCSPISGHRSVSWYQQTPGQGLQFLFEYFSETQRNKGNFPGRFSGRQFSNSRSEMNVSTLELGDSALYLCASSSWFGVNTEAFFGQGTRLTVV.